The source of this T cell receptor (beta chain) is a study of CD8+CD57+ T cells in acquired aplastic anemia. Study-wide findings and caveats: Found in both controls and patients were almost 30 CD8+ CDR3 sequences.

Points on this clonotype: Its antigen is not known.

Patients chosen for sequencing had CD8+CD57+ cells that had expanded, as shown by flow cytometry. Germline-derived CDR1 and CDR2 are SNHLY and FYNNEI. This CDR3 region has 14 residues. Trimming took 4 bases from V and 3 from J; bases not matched to a gene: 3. Profiles of TCR beta VDJ and CDR3 were generated from a genomic DNA template. Each CDR3 protein is one row after TCRdb ran MiXCR on the reads. The sample has some 120,000 distinct CDR3 sequences; approximately 61% are singletons. The TCR originated in a human donor with aplastic anemia. The sample taken for sequencing was sorted CD4+, CD8+, or CD8+CD57+ T cells (not recorded which) from PBMCs. The V and J genes are TRBV2 and TRBJ2-3; 8 nucleotides match TRBD1. DNA of the CDR3: TGTGCCAGCAGTGTGACAGGGGCTACAGATACGCAGTATTTT. Its translation is CASSVTGATDTQYF.